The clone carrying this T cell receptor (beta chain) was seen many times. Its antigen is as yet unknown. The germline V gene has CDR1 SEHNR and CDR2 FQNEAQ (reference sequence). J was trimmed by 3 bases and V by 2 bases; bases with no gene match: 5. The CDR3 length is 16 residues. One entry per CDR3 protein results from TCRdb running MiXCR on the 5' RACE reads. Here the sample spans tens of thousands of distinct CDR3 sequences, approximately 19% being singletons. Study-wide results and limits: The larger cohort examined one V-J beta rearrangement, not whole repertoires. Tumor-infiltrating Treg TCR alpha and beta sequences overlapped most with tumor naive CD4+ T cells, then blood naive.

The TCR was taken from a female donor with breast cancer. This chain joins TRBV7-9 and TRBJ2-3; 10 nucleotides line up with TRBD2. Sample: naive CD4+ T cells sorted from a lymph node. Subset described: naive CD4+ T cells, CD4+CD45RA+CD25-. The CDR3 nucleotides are TGTGCCAGCAGCTTAAATCTAGCGGGAGAGACAGATACGCAGTATTTT. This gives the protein CASSLNLAGETDTQYF.